This T cell receptor beta chain derives from a study of CD8+CD57+ T cells in acquired aplastic anemia. Germline lookup yields CDR1 LNHDA and CDR2 SQIVND (reference sequence). Trimming at V came to 4 bases and at J to 5 bases, leaving 2 bases not matched to a gene. The CDR3 runs 13 residues. The use of genomic DNA as template underpinned the TCR beta VDJ and CDR3 profiling. TCRdb re-analysed the reads in MiXCR, keeping a single row per CDR3 protein. The sample consists of some 120,000 distinct CDR3 sequences, 48% of them appearing once. This clonotype was counted a few times. The sequence was collected from a human donor in good health, serving as a control. The chain couples TRBV19 to TRBJ2-7, with 10 nucleotides matching TRBD1. Sequences were obtained from sorted CD4+, CD8+, or CD8+CD57+ T cells (not recorded which) from PBMCs. CDR3 sequence: CASSTDRGNEQYF. The CDR3 coding sequence is TGTGCCAGTAGTACGGACAGGGGGAACGAGCAGTACTTC.